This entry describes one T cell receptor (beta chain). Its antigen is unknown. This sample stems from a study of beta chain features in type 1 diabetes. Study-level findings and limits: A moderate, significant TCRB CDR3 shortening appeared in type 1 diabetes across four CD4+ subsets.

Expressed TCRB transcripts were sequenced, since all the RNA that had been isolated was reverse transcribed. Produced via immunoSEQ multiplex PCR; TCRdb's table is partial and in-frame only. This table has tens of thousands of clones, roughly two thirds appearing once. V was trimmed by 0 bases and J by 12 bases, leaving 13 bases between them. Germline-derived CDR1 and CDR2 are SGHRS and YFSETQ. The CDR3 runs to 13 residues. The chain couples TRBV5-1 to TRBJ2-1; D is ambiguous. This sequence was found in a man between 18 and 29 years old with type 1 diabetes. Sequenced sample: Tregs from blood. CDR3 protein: CASSLVGQAWQFF. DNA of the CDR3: TGCGCCAGCAGCTTGGTTGGTCAGGCATGGCAGTTCTTC. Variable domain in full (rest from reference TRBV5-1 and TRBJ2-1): KAGVTQTPRYLIKTRGQQVTLSCSPISGHRSVSWYQQTPGQGLQFLFEYFSETQRNKGNFPGRFSGRQFSNSRSEMNVSTLELGDSALYLCASSLVGQAWQFFGPGTRLTVL.